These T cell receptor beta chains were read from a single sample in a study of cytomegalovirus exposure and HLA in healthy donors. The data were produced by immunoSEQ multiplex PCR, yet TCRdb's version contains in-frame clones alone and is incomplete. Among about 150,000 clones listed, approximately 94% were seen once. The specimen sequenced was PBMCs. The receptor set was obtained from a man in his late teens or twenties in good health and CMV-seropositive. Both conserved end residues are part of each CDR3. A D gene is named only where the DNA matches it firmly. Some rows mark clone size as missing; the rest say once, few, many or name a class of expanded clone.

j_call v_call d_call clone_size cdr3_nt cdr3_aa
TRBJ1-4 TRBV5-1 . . TGCGCCAGCAGCTTAGAGGGTTTGGGTGAAAAACTGTTTTTT CASSLEGLGEKLFF
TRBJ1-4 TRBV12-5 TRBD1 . TGTGCTAGGAAGGACGGGACAGAGGTCCTAAACACAACTAATGAAAAACTGTTTTTT CARKDGTEVLNTTNEKLFF
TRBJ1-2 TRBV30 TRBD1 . TGTGCCTGGAAGGGACAGGCCTCTGGCTACACCTTC CAWKGQASGYTF
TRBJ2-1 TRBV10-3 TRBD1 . TGTGCCATCAGTGTCACGACAGGGGGAACCAGCTCCTACAATGAGCAGTTCTTC CAISVTTGGTSSYNEQFF
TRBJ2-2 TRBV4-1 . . TGCGCCAGCAGCCAAGGACAGTTGGGTAGATTTGTGGAGCTGTTTTTT CASSQGQLGRFVELFF
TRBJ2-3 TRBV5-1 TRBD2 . TGCGCCAGCAGCTTGTGGCGGGAGGGCCGGGATACGCAGTATTTT CASSLWREGRDTQYF
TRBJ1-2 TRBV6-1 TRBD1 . TGTGCCAGCAGTGAAGCGGCCGGGACAGGGGGGTCAGGCTACACCTTC CASSEAAGTGGSGYTF
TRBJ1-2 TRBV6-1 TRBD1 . TGTGCCAGCAGCGAAACAGGGGGCGACAGCTATGGCTACACCTTC CASSETGGDSYGYTF
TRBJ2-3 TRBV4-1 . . TGCGCCAGCAGCCAATCCCAGGGTCTCGGCACAGATACGCAGTATTTT CASSQSQGLGTDTQYF
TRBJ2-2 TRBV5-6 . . TGTGCCAGCAGCCTACTAGCCAGATGGACCGGGGAGCTGTTTTTT CASSLLARWTGELFF
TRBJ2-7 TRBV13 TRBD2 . TGTGCCAGCAGCTCCCGAGCGGGAGGCTACGAGCAGTACTTC CASSSRAGGYEQYF
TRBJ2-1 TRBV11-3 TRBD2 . TGTGCCAGCAGCAGGGGACTAGCGGGAGTTAATGAGCAGTTCTTC CASSRGLAGVNEQFF
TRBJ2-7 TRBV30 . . TGTGCCTGGAGTGTATCGAAGGGGTACGAGCAGTACTTC CAWSVSKGYEQYF
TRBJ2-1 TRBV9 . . TGTGCCAGCAGCGCTAGCTTTTACAATGAGCAGTTCTTC CASSASFYNEQFF
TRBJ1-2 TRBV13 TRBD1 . TGTGCCAGCAGCTTAGGCCGGAGACAGGGCTTAGGCTACACCTTC CASSLGRRQGLGYTF
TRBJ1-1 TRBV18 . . TGTGCCAGCTCACCAATGGGCGACACTGAAGCTTTCTTT CASSPMGDTEAFF
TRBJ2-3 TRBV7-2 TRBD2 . TGTGCCAGCAGCTTACAGCGGGGACGCACAGATACGCAGTATTTT CASSLQRGRTDTQYF
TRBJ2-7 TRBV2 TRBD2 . TGTGCCCGCGGGAGCGGGAGTCATGATGTTTCCTACGAGCAGTACTTC CARGSGSHDVSYEQYF
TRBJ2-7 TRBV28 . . TGTGCCAGCACCTCTAGCTTCGCCTACGAGCAGTACTTC CASTSSFAYEQYF
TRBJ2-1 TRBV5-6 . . TGTGCCAGCAGCCCCCAGAGGACTTTGGTAGAGGGGCAGTTCTTC CASSPQRTLVEGQFF
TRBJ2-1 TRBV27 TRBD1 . TGTGCCAGCAGTTTCCGGGACAGGGGTCGCGCTGAGCAGTTCTTC CASSFRDRGRAEQFF
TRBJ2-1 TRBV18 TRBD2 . TGTGCCAGCTCAGCCAATTCGCGTCTAGCGGGCTACAATGAGCAGTTCTTC CASSANSRLAGYNEQFF
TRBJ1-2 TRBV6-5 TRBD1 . TGTGCCAGCAGTTACTCGTGGGGAGACAGGGCTGGCTACACCTTC CASSYSWGDRAGYTF
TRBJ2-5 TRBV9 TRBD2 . TGTGCCAGCAGCGACACATTAGCGGGAGGGCAAGAGACCCAGTACTTC CASSDTLAGGQETQYF
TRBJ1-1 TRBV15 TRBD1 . TGTGCCACCAGCAGAAGATACGGACAGGGAACGAACACTGAAGCTTTCTTT CATSRRYGQGTNTEAFF
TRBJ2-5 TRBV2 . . TGTGCCAGCAGTGATCTACGGGGATCAGAGACCCAGTACTTC CASSDLRGSETQYF
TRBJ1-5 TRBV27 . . TGTGCCAGCAGTTTGGATTACAGCAAAAATCAGCCCCAGCATTTT CASSLDYSKNQPQHF
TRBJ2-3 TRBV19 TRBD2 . TGTGCCAGTAGTATAGTGGGAGTCGGGAGGGGAGGAGATACGCAGTATTTT CASSIVGVGRGGDTQYF
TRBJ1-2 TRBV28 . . TGTGCCAGCAGTCCTCCTCAGGGCGGCTATGGCTACACCTTC CASSPPQGGYGYTF
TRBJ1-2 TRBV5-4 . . TGTGCCAGCAGCCGTACTCAGACGAGGGATGGCTACACCTTC CASSRTQTRDGYTF
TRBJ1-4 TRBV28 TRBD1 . TGTGCCAGCAGTCTTACAGGGGGCCTCGGTGAAAAACTGTTTTTT CASSLTGGLGEKLFF
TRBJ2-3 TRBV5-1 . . TGCGCCAGCACCTCGGGGGTACGCATTAACACAGATACGCAGTATTTT CASTSGVRINTDTQYF
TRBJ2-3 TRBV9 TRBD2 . TGTGCCAGCAGCGTAGTGGTTAGCGGGAGTTTGGATACGCAGTATTTT CASSVVVSGSLDTQYF
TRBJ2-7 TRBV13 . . TGTGCCACCCAACTCGGAGGGCCGAGTACCTACGAGCAGTACTTC CATQLGGPSTYEQYF
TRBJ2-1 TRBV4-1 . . TGCGCCAGCAGCCAAGACTTATGGACTACGATCGACAATGAGCAGTTCTTC CASSQDLWTTIDNEQFF
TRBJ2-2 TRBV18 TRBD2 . TGTGCCAGCTCCTTAGAGACTAGCCACACCGGGGAGCTGTTTTTT CASSLETSHTGELFF
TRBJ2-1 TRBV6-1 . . TGTGCCAGCAGTGCTGAAACCCACTTTTGGAGCTCCTACAATGAGCAGTTCTTC CASSAETHFWSSYNEQFF
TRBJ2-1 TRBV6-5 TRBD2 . TGTGCCAGCAGTTACTTGTCTAGCGGGAGAAGGGAGCAGTTCTTC CASSYLSSGRREQFF
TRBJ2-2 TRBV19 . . TGTGCCAGTAGTATAGACCCTACGGGAGCCAGCACCGGGGAGCTGTTTTTT CASSIDPTGASTGELFF
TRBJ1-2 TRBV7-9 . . TGTGCCAGCAGCTCAGGAACATATGGCTACACCTTC CASSSGTYGYTF
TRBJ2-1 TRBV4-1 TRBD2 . TGCGCCAGCAGTAGCGGGGGGGATGAGCAGTTCTTC CASSSGGDEQFF
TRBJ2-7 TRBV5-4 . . TGTGCCAGCAGCTTACCCGGCTACGAGCAGTACTTC CASSLPGYEQYF
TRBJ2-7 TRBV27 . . TGTGCCAGCAGTTTTGGGCCCCACGGGGGACCAGCCCGTGCCGAGCAGTACTTC CASSFGPHGGPARAEQYF
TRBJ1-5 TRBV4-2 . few TGTGCCAGCAGCCAAGATGGGGCGGGCAATCAGCCCCAGCATTTT CASSQDGAGNQPQHF
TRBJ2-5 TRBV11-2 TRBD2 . TGTGCCAGCAGCCTAGCGGACCAAGAGACCCAGTACTTC CASSLADQETQYF